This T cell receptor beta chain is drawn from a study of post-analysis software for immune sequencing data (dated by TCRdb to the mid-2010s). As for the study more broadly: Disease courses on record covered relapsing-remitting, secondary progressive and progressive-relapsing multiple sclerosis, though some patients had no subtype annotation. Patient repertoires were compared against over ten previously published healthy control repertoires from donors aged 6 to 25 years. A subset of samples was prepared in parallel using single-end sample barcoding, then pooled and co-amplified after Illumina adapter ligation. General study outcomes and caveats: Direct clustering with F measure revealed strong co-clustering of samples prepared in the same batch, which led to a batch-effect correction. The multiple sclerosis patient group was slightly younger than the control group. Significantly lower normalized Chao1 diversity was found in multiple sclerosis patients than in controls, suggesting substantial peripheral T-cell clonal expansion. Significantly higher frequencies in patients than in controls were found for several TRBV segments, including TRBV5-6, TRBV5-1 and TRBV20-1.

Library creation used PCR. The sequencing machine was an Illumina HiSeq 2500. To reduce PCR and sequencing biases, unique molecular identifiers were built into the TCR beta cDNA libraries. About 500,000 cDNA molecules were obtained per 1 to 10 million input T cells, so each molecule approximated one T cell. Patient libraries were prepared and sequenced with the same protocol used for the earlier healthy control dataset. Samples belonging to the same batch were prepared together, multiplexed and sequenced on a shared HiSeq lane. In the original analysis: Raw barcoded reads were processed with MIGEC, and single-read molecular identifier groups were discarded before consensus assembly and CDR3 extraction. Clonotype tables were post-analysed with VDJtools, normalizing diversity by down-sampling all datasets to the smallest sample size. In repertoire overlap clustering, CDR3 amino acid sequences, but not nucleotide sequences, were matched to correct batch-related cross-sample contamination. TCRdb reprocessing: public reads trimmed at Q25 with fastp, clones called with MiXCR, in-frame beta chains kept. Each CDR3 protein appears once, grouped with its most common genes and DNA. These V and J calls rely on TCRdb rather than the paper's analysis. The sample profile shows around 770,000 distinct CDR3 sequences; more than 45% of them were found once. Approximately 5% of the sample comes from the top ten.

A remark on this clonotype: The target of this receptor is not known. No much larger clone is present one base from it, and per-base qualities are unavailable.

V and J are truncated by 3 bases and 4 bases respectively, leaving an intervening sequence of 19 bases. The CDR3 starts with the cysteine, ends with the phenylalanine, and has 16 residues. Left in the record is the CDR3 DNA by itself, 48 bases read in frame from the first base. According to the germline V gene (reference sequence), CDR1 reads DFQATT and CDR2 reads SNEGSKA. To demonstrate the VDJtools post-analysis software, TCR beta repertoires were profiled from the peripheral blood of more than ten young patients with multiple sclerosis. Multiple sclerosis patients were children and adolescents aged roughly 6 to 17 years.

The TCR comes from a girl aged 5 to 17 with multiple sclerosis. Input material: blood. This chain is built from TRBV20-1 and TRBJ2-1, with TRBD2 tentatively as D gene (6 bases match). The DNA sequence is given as TGCAGTGCTAGTCCCGGGGACTGGCGCCAATACAATGAGCAGTTCTTC. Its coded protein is CSASPGDWRQYNEQFF.